Listed below are T cell receptor beta chains from one sample, sequenced in a study of tumour-infiltrating T cells in Burkitt lymphoma. This table comes from immunoSEQ multiplex PCR, and its TCRdb copy is limited to in-frame clones, with some not included. The sample contains fewer than 800 clones, 50% to 60% of which appear only once. The material sequenced was tumor tissue. The receptor set was obtained from a human donor with Burkitt lymphoma. Both conserved end residues are part of each CDR3. A D gene is named only where the DNA matches it firmly. Size is stated for part of the rows, as once, few or many counts, or as a class when the clone is expanded.

d_gene | j_gene | v_gene | abundance | CDR3nt | CDR3aa
TRBD1 | TRBJ2-3 | TRBV30 | large | TGTGCCTGGAGTTTCACAGGGGGGAGGGATACGCAGTATTTT | CAWSFTGGRDTQYF
- | TRBJ2-7 | TRBV7-6 | - | TGTGCCAGCAGCTTAGAACAGGGGGGGTACGAGCAGTACTTC | CASSLEQGGYEQYF
TRBD2 | TRBJ2-7 | TRBV5-5 | - | TGTGCCAGCAGCTGGGGTGCGGGTCTAGCGGGGGCCGCCTACGAGCAGTACTTC | CASSWGAGLAGAAYEQYF
TRBD1 | TRBJ1-2 | TRBV5-4 | few | TGTGCCAGCAGCTCACTCTTGGACAGGGACTATGGCTACACCTTC | CASSSLLDRDYGYTF
TRBD1 | TRBJ1-2 | TRBV18 | few | TGTGCCAGCTCCCCTGGACAGGGAGGGTATGGCTACACCTTC | CASSPGQGGYGYTF
- | TRBJ2-1 | TRBV18 | - | TGTGCCAGCTCACCACCGCAGGGAAACAATGAGCAGTTCTTC | CASSPPQGNNEQFF
- | TRBJ1-1 | TRBV9 | few | TGTGCCAGCAGCGCCTCTGGGATATTGAACACTGAAGCTTTCTTT | CASSASGILNTEAFF
- | TRBJ1-5 | TRBV19 | - | TGTGCCAGTAGATCCTCTAAGCCTAATCAGCCCCAGCATTTT | CASRSSKPNQPQHF
- | TRBJ1-4 | TRBV7-9 | - | TGTGCCAGCAGCTTACCCCCCAGGGCAACTAATGAAAAACTGTTTTTT | CASSLPPRATNEKLFF
TRBD1 | TRBJ1-1 | TRBV11-1 | - | TGTGCCAGCCAAGAGACAGGGATCACTGAAGCTTTCTTT | CASQETGITEAFF
TRBD1 | TRBJ1-6 | TRBV2 | - | TGTGCCAGCAGGGTGGCAGGGGGTTATAATTCACCCCTCCACTTT | CASRVAGGYNSPLHF
- | TRBJ1-5 | TRBV27 | - | TGTGCCAGCAGTGAGTTTAATCAGCCCCAGCATTTT | CASSEFNQPQHF
- | TRBJ2-7 | TRBV4-3 | - | TGCGCCAGCAGCCAAGAGGGCAGGTGGGACGAGCAGTACTTC | CASSQEGRWDEQYF
- | TRBJ2-3 | TRBV9 | - | TGTGCCAGCAGCGCGGCCCCGGCCCCGGCGGTGTCTGCGCAGTATTTT | CASSAAPAPAVSAQYF
TRBD1 | TRBJ2-1 | TRBV30 | - | TGCTCAGGGGGAGCGTACAATGAGCAGTTCTTC | CSGGAYNEQFF
TRBD2 | TRBJ2-5 | TRBV27 | - | TGTGCCAGCAGGATATACGAGACTAGCGTCGAGACCCAGTACTTC | CASRIYETSVETQYF
TRBD2 | TRBJ2-7 | TRBV6-5 | - | TGTGCCAGCAGTTACGAACGGGGGGGTTCCTACGAGCAGTACTTC | CASSYERGGSYEQYF
- | TRBJ1-1 | TRBV21-1 | - | TGTGCCAGCAGCAGGCAATTCTACACAATTCGCACTGAAGCTTTCTTT | CASSRQFYTIRTEAFF
TRBD1 | TRBJ2-7 | TRBV9 | - | TGTGCCAGCAGTACCGGGACAGGCGTTCCCTACGAGCAGTACTTC | CASSTGTGVPYEQYF
TRBD1 | TRBJ2-2 | TRBV4-3 | large | TGCGCCAGCAGCCAAGAACAGGGGGTTATCACCGGGGAGCTGTTTTTT | CASSQEQGVITGELFF
TRBD2 | TRBJ2-3 | TRBV7-9 | once | TGTGCCAGCAGCTATTTGACTAGCGGGGGTCAAAGTTCAGATACGCAGTATTTT | CASSYLTSGGQSSDTQYF
- | TRBJ1-1 | TRBV23-1 | - | TGCGCCAGCAGCCGGGCGGGGGTCGGAGGGACTGAAGCTTTCTTT | CASSRAGVGGTEAFF
- | TRBJ1-6 | TRBV30 | - | TGTGCCTGGAGTTATGGGTCTAATTCACCCCTCCACTTT | CAWSYGSNSPLHF
- | TRBJ2-3 | TRBV2 | - | TGTGCCAGCAGGCTCGGGGGCACAGATACGCAATATTTT | CASRLGGTDTQYF
- | TRBJ1-4 | TRBV27 | - | TGTGCCAGCGGACTGACAAGTGCAACTAATGAAAAACTGTTTTTT | CASGLTSATNEKLFF
- | TRBJ2-2 | TRBV21-1 | large | TGTGCCAGCAGCAAAGAGGCAACCGGGGAGCTGTTTTTT | CASSKEATGELFF
TRBD2 | TRBJ2-2 | TRBV4-1 | - | TGCGCCAGCAGCCCCCCGGGACTAGTTATCACCGGGGAGCTGTTTTTT | CASSPPGLVITGELFF
TRBD2 | TRBJ2-1 | TRBV6-1 | large | TGTGCCAGCAGACTAGCGGGGGGATCAAATGAGCAGTTCTTC | CASRLAGGSNEQFF
TRBD1 | TRBJ1-4 | TRBV4-2 | large | TGTGCCAGCAGCCAACTCCTCGCCGGGACAGGGGGTGGAAAACTGTTTTTT | CASSQLLAGTGGGKLFF
TRBD1 | TRBJ1-4 | TRBV6-6 | - | TGTGCCAGCAGTTACTCCCCGGCAGGGGGTAGGGGGAAACTGTTTTTT | CASSYSPAGGRGKLFF